This TCR beta chain was observed in a study of blood T cells in healthy people across ages (dated by TCRdb to 2014 to 2015). Context from the whole study: In model experiments, template switching captured roughly one uniquely barcoded TCR beta cDNA molecule for every two T cells. Age-related changes in TCR beta repertoire diversity were measured in the study by deep sequencing normalized with unique cDNA molecular identifiers. Donors were grouped into four age groups: young (average roughly 15 years), middle-aged (39), aged (approximately 58) and long-lived (approximately 75). To avoid experimental bias, donors of different ages were distributed randomly across sequencing lanes. For two donors (one aged 18 to 30 and one aged 80 or older), the study analyzed two additional independent replicas of 1 million unique cDNA reads from the same blood draw. What the authors observed across the whole study: Donor CMV infection status was unknown, potentially confounding age-related changes in expanded clonotypes. Estimates of total diversity from one million sequenced T cells were regarded as lower bounds and underestimates. Compared with the aged group, more naive CD4+ T cells, fewer expanded clones and increased TCR diversity were shown by the long-lived group, suggesting age selection. Observed TCR beta diversity per million T cells fell roughly linearly with age, and a significant reduction was already apparent by age roughly 40. There was a strong correlation between observed TCR beta diversity and the percentage of naive T cells measured by flow cytometry. Conclusive comparison of naive and antigen-experienced compartments was prevented by the profiling of bulk unsorted PBMCs.

Preparation of the library involved 5' RACE. Sequenced using an Illumina HiSeq 2500. A second PCR of 7 to 11 cycles was run with a J-beta primer mix and a sample-barcoded 5' primer. A template-switch 5' adaptor carrying 12 random nucleotides introduced a unique molecular identifier onto each TCR beta cDNA molecule. Each sample yielded at least 2.5 million CDR3-containing paired-end reads. All of the RNA was converted into first-strand cDNA using the Mint cDNA synthesis kit, with a TRBC-specific oligonucleotide serving as the primer. After uracil-DNA glycosylase treatment, a first 18-cycle PCR used universal primers M1SS and BC2_uni_R on all cDNA. As for the authors' bioinformatics: Each sample was normalized by randomly selecting 1 million high-quality reads, each carrying a distinct molecular identifier. Instead of being binned into consensus sequences, reads that shared molecular identifiers were thrown out. MiTCR, set to a Q25 quality threshold and the strictest error-elimination algorithm, was used for CDR3 identification, clonotype clustering and error correction. A nonparametric unseen species model with Euler transformation was used to estimate a lower bound on total TCR beta diversity. The raw public reads went through TCRdb reprocessing: fastp at Q25, MiXCR clone calling, in-frame beta chains kept. Every CDR3 protein is listed once, alongside the most common genes and DNA of its rows. These V and J calls derive from TCRdb rather than the authors' analysis. The sample yields fewer than 800,000 distinct CDR3 sequences; over 20% were counted once. The top ten clones comprise roughly 3.4% of the sample.

In the case of this clonotype: What this receptor recognizes is not known. One base away there is no much larger clone; base qualities are not given.

The 39 donors, aged roughly 6 to 100 years, were systemically healthy Caucasian individuals from Russia. About 10 milliliters of peripheral blood were drawn from each donor into EDTA-treated Vacutainer tubes. Ficoll-Paque density-gradient centrifugation was used to isolate PBMCs, with at least 7 million obtained per sample. Total RNA, at least 5 micrograms per sample, was extracted from PBMCs with Trizol reagent. For every donor, an aliquot of PBMCs went through flow cytometry to measure the percentages of naive CD45RAhigh/CD27high T cells. The sequenced sample was blood. The TCR was taken from a man in his 70s in good health.

The CDR3 in this case is CASSLGPLAGRDTQYF. DNA sequence: TGTGCCAGCAGCTTGGGCCCTCTAGCGGGAAGAGATACGCAGTATTTT. The chain is assembled from TRBV7-2 and TRBJ2-3, and 9 bases in between align with TRBD2. The germline V and J ends show losses of 3 bases and 5 bases respectively, and no gene match explains 9 bases of the junction. Based on the germline V gene, the CDR1 and CDR2 sequences are SGHTA and FQGNSA. The cysteine opens and the phenylalanine closes a CDR3 of 16 amino acids. Only the CDR3 DNA stays, 48 bases, in frame from base 1.